The 25 T cell receptor beta chains below all came from one sample that was sequenced in a study of patients and donors after allogeneic stem cell transplantation. A single record per CDR3 protein comes from TCRdb applying MiXCR to the RT-PCR reads. The sample has 920,000 or so distinct CDR3 sequences, under 20% seen once. Sequencing was carried out using blood, either unsorted or a sorted T cell fraction (not recorded which). The receptors originated from a human donor who was either an allogeneic HSCT recipient or a stem cell or donor lymphocyte infusion donor (not recorded which). It is not recorded whose cells these are; they may come from a transplant donor.

This clonotype was detected a few times. The rearrangement uses TRBV4-1 and TRBJ1-2; the match to TRBD1 covers 8 bases. The CDR3 totals 17 residues. V was clipped by 0 bases and J by 2 bases; unmatched bases: 8. Looked up from germline, CDR1 is MGHRA and CDR2 is YSYEKL. DNA of the CDR3: TGCGCCAGCAGCCAAGAGGGGGGACAGGCGAACAACTATGGCTACACCTTC. As protein: CASSQEGGQANNYGYTF.

This rearrangement joins TRBV4-3 to TRBJ2-7; the match to TRBD1 covers 7 bases. This CDR3 has 16 residues. V lost 3 bases, J lost 4 bases, and 12 bases stayed unmatched. Looked up from germline, CDR1 is LGHNA and CDR2 is YSLEER. The CDR3 DNA reads TGCGCCAGCAGCCACCGATCGACAGGGAAGAGGTACGAGCAGTACTTC. Protein sequence: CASSHRSTGKRYEQYF.

This clonotype was picked up a small number of times. The chain joins TRBV11-2 to TRBJ2-6; TRBD1 matches 8 bases. The V gene's germline CDR1 is SGHAT and CDR2 FQNNGV. This CDR3 has 18 residues. V lost 4 bases to trimming and J lost 3 bases; unmatched junction nucleotides: 11. CDR3 in DNA: TGTGCCAGCAGCTACAACACGGACAGGGTCGATGGGGCCAACGTCCTGACTTTC. The encoded protein is CASSYNTDRVDGANVLTF. Based on the CDR3 plus reference TRBV11-2 and TRBJ2-6, the full variable domain is EAGVAQSPRYKIIEKRQSVAFWCNPISGHATLYWYQQILGQGPKLLIQFQNNGVVDDSQLPKDRFSAERLKGVDSTLKIQPAKLEDSAVYLCASSYNTDRVDGANVLTFGAGSRLTVL.

The gene calls are TRBV19 and TRBJ2-1; D is possibly TRBD1 (6 bases). The V and J ends lost 4 bases and 4 bases respectively, with 17 bases between them. From germline, CDR1 is LNHDA and CDR2 SQIVND (reference sequence). The CDR3 extends over 16 amino acids. CDR3: CASSTLAERGYNEQFF. In DNA form, the CDR3 reads TGTGCCAGTAGTACGCTAGCAGAGAGGGGGTACAATGAGCAGTTCTTC.

This clonotype was seen more than once but under ten times. CDR3 sequence reads: CAWSVKGGQPQHF. In DNA form, the CDR3 reads TGTGCCTGGAGTGTGAAGGGAGGACAGCCCCAGCATTTT. The rearrangement links TRBV30 to TRBJ1-5; D gene uncertain. This CDR3 region has 13 residues. The germline CDR1 and CDR2 sequences are GTSNPN and SVGIG (reference sequence). With 0 bases removed from V and 7 bases from J, the gap between germline ends came to 10 bases. The variable domain in full, completed from reference TRBV30 and TRBJ1-5, reads SQTIHQWPATLVQPVGSPLSLECTVEGTSNPNLYWYRQAAGRGLQLLFYSVGIGQISSEVPQNLSASRPQDRQFILSSKKLLLSDSGFYLCAWSVKGGQPQHFGDGTRLSIL.

The gene calls are TRBV12-3 or TRBV12-4 and TRBJ1-2; D call uncertain. The germline V and J ends were trimmed by 3 bases and 7 bases, with 12 bases remaining between them. CDR3 length equals 13 residues. CDR3 amino acids: CASSFRTSGGYTF. The CDR3, as DNA: TGTGCCAGCAGTTTCCGGACCAGTGGTGGCTACACCTTC.

In its sample, this clonotype was seen a few times. Just one base apart from a much larger clone, this may be a read error. The V and J genes are TRBV6-5 and TRBJ2-7; perhaps TRBD1 as D (6 bases). This CDR3 region has 12 residues. Germline loops: CDR1 MNHEY, CDR2 SVGAGI. V was clipped by 5 bases and J by 4 bases, with 9 bases between them. The CDR3 is CASSKQGYEQYF. CDR3 sequence (DNA): TGTGCCAGCAGTAAACAGGGTTACGAGCAGTACTTC.

The chain links TRBV12-3 or TRBV12-4 to TRBJ1-5; D may be TRBD1 (5 bases). V gave up 2 bases and J gave up 5 bases, with 13 bases separating them. The CDR3 has 15 amino acids. The CDR3 DNA reads as TGTGCCAGCAGTTTACGCAGGGCCCACCATCAGCCCCAGCATTTT. As protein: CASSLRRAHHQPQHF.

Only a few counts were recorded for this clonotype. The chain recombines TRBV12-3 or TRBV12-4 with TRBJ2-5, with D perhaps matching TRBD1 or TRBD2 (5 bases each). This CDR3 has 14 amino acids. V was clipped by 4 bases and J by 7 bases, with 16 bases between them. CDR3 nucleotides: TGTGCCAGCAGTTCCGGGTTAGACGGGGCGACCCAGTACTTC. Its protein product is CASSSGLDGATQYF.

In its sample, this clonotype was seen a few times. The V gene is TRBV4-2, the J gene TRBJ1-1; D is unresolved. V lost 5 bases to trimming and J lost 1 base, with 17 bases between them. The length of the CDR3 is 16 residues. Germline CDR1 reads LGHNA; CDR2 reads YNFKEQ. CDR3 amino acids: CASSEREGGGNTEAFF. The CDR3 nucleotides read TGTGCCAGCAGCGAACGGGAGGGAGGTGGGAACACTGAAGCTTTCTTT.

The rearrangement joins TRBV5-1 to TRBJ1-2, with D perhaps TRBD1 (6 bases). In germline, CDR1 is SGHRS, CDR2 YFSETQ. This CDR3 spans 14 amino acids. V was clipped by 4 bases and J by 2 bases, with 12 bases between them. CDR3 sequence reads: CASSKDSRNYGYTF. CDR3 bases: TGCGCCAGCAGCAAGGACAGTCGAAACTATGGCTACACCTTC.

At least ten counts were recorded for this clonotype. The junction departs from germline at one end; a sequencing error may be responsible. This chain uses TRBV5-1 with TRBJ2-1; the match to TRBD2 covers 14 bases. The CDR3 length is 15 residues. Germline CDR1 SGHRS, CDR2 YFSETQ. The DNA for the CDR3 is TGTGCCAGCAGCTCGGGACTAGCGGGAGACAATGAGCAGTTCTTC. It is translated as CASSSGLAGDNEQFF. Using reference TRBV5-1 and TRBJ2-1 for the parts outside the CDR3, the full variable domain is KAGVTQTPRYLIKTRGQQVTLSCSPISGHRSVSWYQQTPGQGLQFLFEYFSETQRNKGNFPGRFSGRQFSNSRSEMNVSTLELGDSALYLCASSSGLAGDNEQFFGPGTRLTVL.

In this sample, this clonotype turned up a few times. The V gene is TRBV6-2 or TRBV6-3, the J gene TRBJ1-1, with D possibly matching TRBD1 (6 bases). V was trimmed by 4 bases and J by 4 bases, leaving 10 bases between them. There are 13 residues in the CDR3. Germline V lookup: CDR1 MNHEY, CDR2 SVGEGT. The chain's CDR3 is CASSSGQRTEAFF. In DNA, the CDR3 is TGTGCCAGCAGTTCGGGACAACGCACTGAAGCTTTCTTT.

This clonotype was observed a few times. The V gene is TRBV5-4, the J gene TRBJ1-2; tentative D call: TRBD1 (5 bases). Trimming stripped 4 bases from V and 0 bases from J, with 10 bases between. This CDR3 is built from 14 residues. From germline, CDR1 is SGHNT and CDR2 YYREEE (reference sequence). The CDR3 spells CASSPGTSNYGYTF. Written as DNA, the CDR3 is TGTGCCAGCAGCCCAGGGACTTCTAACTATGGCTACACCTTC.

J is TRBJ2-1 and V is TRBV9; TRBD2 agrees at 10 bases. This CDR3 comprises 18 residues. CDR1 and CDR2 from the germline V gene are SGDLS and YYNGEE. J was trimmed by 5 bases and V by 4 bases; bases with no gene match: 15. The CDR3 reads CASSTRVRASGRDNEQFF. Here the CDR3 DNA reads TGTGCCAGCAGCACCCGAGTTAGGGCTAGCGGGAGAGACAATGAGCAGTTCTTC.

DNA for the CDR3: TGTGCCAGCAGCTTTCCAGGGAGGAATGAGCAGTTCTTC. As protein: CASSFPGRNEQFF. The chain recombines TRBV5-6 with TRBJ2-1, with D perhaps matching TRBD2 (6 bases). Germline CDR1 reads SGHDT; CDR2 reads YYEEEE. The CDR3 length is 13 residues. Trimming took 2 bases from V and 7 from J, leaving 10 bases between them.

This clonotype has just a few counts. CDR3 sequence: CASSDYPTSGGATDTQYF. The CDR3 DNA is TGTGCCAGCAGTGATTACCCGACTAGCGGGGGGGCGACAGATACGCAGTATTTT. The chain is built from TRBV25-1 and TRBJ2-3; 14 bases line up with TRBD2. The CDR3 length is 18 residues. CDR1 is MGHDK and CDR2 is SYGVNS in the germline V gene. With V trimmed by 3 bases and J by 3 bases, 8 bases remained unmatched.

V usage is TRBV11-1 and J usage is TRBJ2-2, with 7 bases lining up with TRBD1. Germline V gene sequence: CDR1 SGHAT, CDR2 FQDESV (reference sequence). The ends lost 4 bases at V and 6 bases at J; junction bases unmatched: 8. This CDR3 has 15 amino acids. CDR3 sequence (DNA): TGTGCCAGCAGCTGGGACAGATTCCTTCCCGGGGAGCTGTTTTTT. Its translation is CASSWDRFLPGELFF. The whole variable domain, remainder taken from reference TRBV11-1 and TRBJ2-2, is EAEVAQSPRYKITEKSQAVAFWCDPISGHATLYWYRQILGQGPELLVQFQDESVVDDSQLPKDRFSAERLKGVDSTLKIQPAELGDSAMYLCASSWDRFLPGELFFGEGSRLTVL.

The table lists this clonotype with a few counts. The chain carries TRBV3-1 and TRBJ1-3; D is unresolved. The CDR3 contains 14 residues. Germline CDR1 reads LGHDT; CDR2 reads YNNKEL (reference sequence). V shed 2 bases and J shed 8 bases, with 13 bases lying between them. CDR3 region: CASSQTTRRHTIYF. In DNA form, the CDR3 reads TGTGCCAGCAGCCAAACAACCCGTCGACACACCATATATTTT.

The CDR3 DNA reads as TGCGCCAGCAGCTCAGACGGACAGGGAAATTCACCCCTCCACTTT. Protein product: CASSSDGQGNSPLHF. V is TRBV5-1 and J is TRBJ1-6, with 8 bases lining up with TRBD1. The V gene's germline CDR1 is SGHRS and CDR2 YFSETQ. J gave up 7 bases and V 3 bases, and 6 bases lay outside the gene matches. The CDR3 loop spans 15 amino acids.

The V and J genes are TRBV2 and TRBJ1-1; TRBD1 is a possible D gene (5 bases). The CDR3 runs to 14 residues. Deletions cut 6 bases from V and 6 bases from J, with 17 bases between. Germline values: CDR1 SNHLY, CDR2 FYNNEI. The CDR3: CASRPNLGVSEAFF. The DNA for the CDR3 is TGTGCCAGCAGGCCAAACCTGGGGGTCTCTGAAGCTTTCTTT.

The chain couples TRBV5-1 to TRBJ1-6; D is uncertain. V lost 3 bases and J lost 9, with 13 bases in between. From germline, CDR1 is SGHRS and CDR2 YFSETQ. The CDR3 has 14 amino acids. The chain's CDR3 is CASSSGGLSSPLHF. Here the CDR3 DNA reads TGCGCCAGCAGCTCGGGAGGATTGAGTTCACCCCTCCACTTT. The entire variable domain, with the rest obtained from reference TRBV5-1 and TRBJ1-6, is as follows: KAGVTQTPRYLIKTRGQQVTLSCSPISGHRSVSWYQQTPGQGLQFLFEYFSETQRNKGNFPGRFSGRQFSNSRSEMNVSTLELGDSALYLCASSSGGLSSPLHFGNGTRLTVT.

This clonotype was detected ten times or more. The J gene is TRBJ2-2, the V gene TRBV6-5; D uncertain. Trimming removed 2 bases from V and 2 bases from J, with 12 bases in between. The CDR3 loop spans 16 amino acids. Germline V CDR1 and CDR2: MNHEY, SVGAGI. CDR3 amino acids: CASSYGALGNTGELFF. DNA of the CDR3: TGTGCCAGCAGTTACGGCGCTTTGGGCAACACCGGGGAGCTGTTTTTT.

This clonotype has a handful of counts. The chain carries TRBV30 and TRBJ1-2, with D tentatively TRBD1 (5 bases). There are 14 residues in the CDR3. CDR1 GTSNPN and CDR2 SVGIG come from the germline V gene (reference sequence). V was cut by 3 bases and J by 4 bases, with 15 bases left in between. CDR3 residues: CAWSVVGGGYGYTF. CDR3 DNA: TGTGCCTGGAGCGTTGTCGGGGGTGGCTATGGCTACACCTTC.

This clonotype has only a few counts. The genes are TRBV29-1 and TRBJ2-7, with D unclear. Germline V gene sequence: CDR1 SQVTM, CDR2 ANQGSEA. Trimming pared 4 bases from V and 6 bases from J, leaving 13 bases between. The CDR3 has 12 residues. The chain's CDR3 is CSVGSGRSEQYF. DNA for the CDR3: TGCAGCGTTGGGTCAGGCCGCAGCGAGCAGTACTTC.